This T cell receptor beta chain is drawn from a study of blood T cell repertoires in COVID-19. Study-wide background: There were acute and convalescent COVID-19 samples, and they came from the United States, Italy and Spain. PBMCs, B-cell-depleted T cells, or T cells were the source of the cDNA or gDNA that made up the material.

In the authors' workflow: Estimation of nucleated cell counts was performed using reference gene primer amplification. The assay was immunoSEQ multiplex PCR, and TCRdb's table has in-frame clones only and misses some. That table gives V, J and clone size, and the DNA gave D and trimming. The sample consists of 150,000 to 170,000 clones, nearly 80% of them appearing once. This clone has just one count. The ends were cut back, 5 bases at V and 5 bases at J, with 7 bases in the middle. The CDR3 consists of 11 residues. Germline values: CDR1 SGHRS, CDR2 YFSETQ. This sequence was found in an elderly man with acute or convalescent COVID-19. Sequenced material: peripheral blood. J is TRBJ2-5 and V is TRBV5-1, with D possibly being TRBD2 (6 bases). DNA of the CDR3: TGCGCCAGCAGGGAGGGGGAGACCCAGTACTTC. Protein product: CASREGETQYF. The complete variable domain, with remaining parts taken from reference TRBV5-1 and TRBJ2-5, reads KAGVTQTPRYLIKTRGQQVTLSCSPISGHRSVSWYQQTPGQGLQFLFEYFSETQRNKGNFPGRFSGRQFSNSRSEMNVSTLELGDSALYLCASREGETQYFGPGTRLLVL.